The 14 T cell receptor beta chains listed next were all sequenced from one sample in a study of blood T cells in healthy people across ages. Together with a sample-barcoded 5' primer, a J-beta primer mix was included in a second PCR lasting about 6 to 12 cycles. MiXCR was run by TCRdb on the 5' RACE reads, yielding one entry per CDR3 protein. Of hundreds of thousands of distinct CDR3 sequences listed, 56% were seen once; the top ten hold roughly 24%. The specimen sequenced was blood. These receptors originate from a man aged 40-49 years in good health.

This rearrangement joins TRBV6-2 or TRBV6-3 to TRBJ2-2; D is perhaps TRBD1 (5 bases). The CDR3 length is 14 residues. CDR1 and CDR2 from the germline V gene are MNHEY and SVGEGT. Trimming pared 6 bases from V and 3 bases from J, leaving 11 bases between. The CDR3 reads CASRRQTYTGELFF. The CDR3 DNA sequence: TGTGCCAGCAGGCGACAGACGTACACCGGGGAGCTGTTTTTT.

CDR3 DNA: TGTGCCAGCAGCCCTACCATAACAAAGGGGATCTCTCGTGAGCAGTTCTTC. Translated, it gives CASSPTITKGISREQFF. V gene TRBV28 combines with J gene TRBJ2-1; tentative D call: TRBD1 (5 bases). CDR3 length: 17 residues. Germline values: CDR1 MDHEN, CDR2 SYDVKM. Trimming removed 6 bases from V and 9 bases from J, with 27 bases in between.

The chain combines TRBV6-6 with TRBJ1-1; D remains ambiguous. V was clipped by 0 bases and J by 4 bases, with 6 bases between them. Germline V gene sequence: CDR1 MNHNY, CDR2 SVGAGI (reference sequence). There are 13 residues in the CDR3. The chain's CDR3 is CASSYSRPTEAFF. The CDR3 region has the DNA TGTGCCAGCAGTTACTCGAGACCCACTGAAGCTTTCTTT.

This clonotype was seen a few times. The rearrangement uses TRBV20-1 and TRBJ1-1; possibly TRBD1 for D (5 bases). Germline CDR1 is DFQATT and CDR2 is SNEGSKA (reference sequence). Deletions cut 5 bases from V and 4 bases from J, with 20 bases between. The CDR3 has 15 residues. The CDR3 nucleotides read TGCAGTGCTGGAAATTACAGGACCTGGGGCACTGAAGCTTTCTTT. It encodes CSAGNYRTWGTEAFF.

CDR3 residues: CASRRNFEETQYF. The CDR3 DNA reads TGTGCCAGCCGACGGAATTTCGAAGAGACCCAGTACTTC. The chain combines TRBV14 with TRBJ2-5; D is unclear. CDR1 and CDR2 from the germline V gene are SGHDN and FVKESK. The V and J ends lost 8 bases and 3 bases respectively, with 13 bases between them. The CDR3 sequence is 13 residues long. Drawing the rest from reference TRBV14 and TRBJ2-5, the complete variable domain is EAGVTQFPSHSVIEKGQTVTLRCDPISGHDNLYWYRRVMGKEIKFLLHFVKESKQDESGMPNNRFLAERTGGTYSTLKVQPAELEDSGVYFCASRRNFEETQYFGPGTRLLVL.

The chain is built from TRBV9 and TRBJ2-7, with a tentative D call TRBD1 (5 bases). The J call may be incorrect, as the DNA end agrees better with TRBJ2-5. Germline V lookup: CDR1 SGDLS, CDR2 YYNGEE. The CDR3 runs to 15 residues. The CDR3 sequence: CASSDSGSGKETQYF. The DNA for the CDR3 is TGTGCCAGCAGCGACTCAGGGTCCGGAAAAGAGACCCAGTACTTC.

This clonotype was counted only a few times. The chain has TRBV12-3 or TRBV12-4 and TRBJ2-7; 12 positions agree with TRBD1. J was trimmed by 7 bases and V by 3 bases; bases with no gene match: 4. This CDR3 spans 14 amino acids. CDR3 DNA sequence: TGTGCCAGCAGTTTCGGGACAGGGGGCGGAGAGCAGTACTTC. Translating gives CASSFGTGGGEQYF.

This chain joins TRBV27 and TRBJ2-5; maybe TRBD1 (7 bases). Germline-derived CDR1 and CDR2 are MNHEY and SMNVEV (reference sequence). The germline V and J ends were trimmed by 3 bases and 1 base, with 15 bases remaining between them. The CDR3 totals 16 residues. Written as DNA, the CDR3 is TGTGCCAGCAGTTTTCAGGGGGGCTTTCTCCAAGAGACCCAGTACTTC. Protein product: CASSFQGGFLQETQYF.

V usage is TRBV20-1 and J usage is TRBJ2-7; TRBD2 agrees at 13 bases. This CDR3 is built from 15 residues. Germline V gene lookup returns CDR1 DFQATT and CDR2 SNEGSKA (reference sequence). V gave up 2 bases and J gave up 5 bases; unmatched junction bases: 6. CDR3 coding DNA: TGCAGTGCTAGACCACTAGCGGGAGGGTGGGACGAGCAGTACTTC. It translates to CSARPLAGGWDEQYF.

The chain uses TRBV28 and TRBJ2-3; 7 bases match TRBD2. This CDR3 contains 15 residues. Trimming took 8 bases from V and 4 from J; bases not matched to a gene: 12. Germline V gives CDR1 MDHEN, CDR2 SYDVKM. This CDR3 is CASAVGEGTADTQYF. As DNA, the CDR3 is TGTGCCAGCGCCGTAGGGGAGGGCACGGCAGATACGCAGTATTTT. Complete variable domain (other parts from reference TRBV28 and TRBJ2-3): DVKVTQSSRYLVKRTGEKVFLECVQDMDHENMFWYRQDPGLGLRLIYFSYDVKMKEKGDIPEGYSVSREKKERFSLILESASTNQTSMYLCASAVGEGTADTQYFGPGTRLTVL.

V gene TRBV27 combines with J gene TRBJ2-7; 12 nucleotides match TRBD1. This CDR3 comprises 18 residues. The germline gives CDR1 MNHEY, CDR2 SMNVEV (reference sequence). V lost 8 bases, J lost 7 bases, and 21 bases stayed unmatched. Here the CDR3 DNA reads TGTGCCAGCGTCCGGGCAGGAGGGACAGGGGGCCCTTTCAATGAGCAGTACTTC. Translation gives CASVRAGGTGGPFNEQYF.

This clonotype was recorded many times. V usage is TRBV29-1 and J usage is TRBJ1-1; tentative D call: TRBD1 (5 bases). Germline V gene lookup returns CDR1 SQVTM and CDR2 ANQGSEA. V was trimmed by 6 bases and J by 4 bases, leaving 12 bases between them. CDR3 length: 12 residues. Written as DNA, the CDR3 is TGCAGCGTCAGCCCCGGGGGCACTGAAGCTTTCTTT. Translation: CSVSPGGTEAFF.

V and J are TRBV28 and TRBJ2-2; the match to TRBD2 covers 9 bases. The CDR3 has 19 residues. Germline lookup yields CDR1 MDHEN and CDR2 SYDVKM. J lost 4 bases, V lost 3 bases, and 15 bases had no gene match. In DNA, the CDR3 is TGTGCCAGCAGTTTTGGCCGGCTAGCGGGGCCTTTCGGCACCGGGGAGCTGTTTTTT. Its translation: CASSFGRLAGPFGTGELFF.

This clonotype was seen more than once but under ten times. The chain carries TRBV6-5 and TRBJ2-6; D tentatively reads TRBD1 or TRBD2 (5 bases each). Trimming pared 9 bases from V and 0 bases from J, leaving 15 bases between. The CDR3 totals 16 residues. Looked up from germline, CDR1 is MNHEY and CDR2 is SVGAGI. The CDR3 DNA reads TGTGCCAGTACGGGACGGATAACCTCTGGGGCCAACGTCCTGACTTTC. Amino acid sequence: CASTGRITSGANVLTF.